This T cell receptor beta chain was sequenced for a study of blood T cell repertoires in COVID-19. The participants were between roughly 18 and 89 years old and came from 24 US areas. Assignments of participants to cohorts depended upon their own reported clinical history. No more than 2 weeks before study entry, exposed participants had met a case of COVID-19. The V and J ends lost 6 bases and 2 bases respectively, with 10 bases between them. Per the germline V gene, CDR1 is KGHDR and CDR2 is SFDVKD. CDR3 length: 13 amino acids. In the original workflow: Reference gene primer amplification in the assay estimated nucleated cell counts. TCRdb's copy holds only in-frame clones and misses some; the assay was immunoSEQ multiplex PCR. V and J calls and clone size come straight from that table; D and trimming were deduced from the DNA. The sample has over 250,000 clones, roughly 80% seen once; the top ten hold about 5%.

Sample: PBMCs or T cells enriched from blood (not recorded which). The source of this sequence is a man aged 40-49 years who had been exposed to COVID-19. The genes are TRBV24-1 and TRBJ2-7, with D perhaps TRBD2 (5 bases). CDR3: CATSHPGTYEQYF. The DNA of the CDR3 is TGTGCCACCAGTCATCCGGGGACCTACGAGCAGTACTTC.